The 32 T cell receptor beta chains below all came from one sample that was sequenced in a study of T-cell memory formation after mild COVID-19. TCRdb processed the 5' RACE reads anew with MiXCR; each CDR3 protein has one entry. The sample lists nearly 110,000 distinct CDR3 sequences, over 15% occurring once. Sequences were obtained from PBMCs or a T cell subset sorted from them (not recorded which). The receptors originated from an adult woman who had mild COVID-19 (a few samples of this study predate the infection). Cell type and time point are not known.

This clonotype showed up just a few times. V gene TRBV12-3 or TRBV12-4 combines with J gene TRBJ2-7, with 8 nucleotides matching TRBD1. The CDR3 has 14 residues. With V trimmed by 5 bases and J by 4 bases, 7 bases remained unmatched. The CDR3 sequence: CASSRTGTVYEQYF. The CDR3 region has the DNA TGTGCCAGCAGTCGGACAGGGACGGTGTACGAGCAGTACTTC.

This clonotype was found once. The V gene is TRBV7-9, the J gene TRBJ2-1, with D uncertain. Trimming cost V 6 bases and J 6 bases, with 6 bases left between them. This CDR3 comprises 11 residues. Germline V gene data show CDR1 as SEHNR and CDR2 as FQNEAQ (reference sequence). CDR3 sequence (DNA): TGTGCCAGCAGACAACTCAATGAGCAGTTCTTC. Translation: CASRQLNEQFF. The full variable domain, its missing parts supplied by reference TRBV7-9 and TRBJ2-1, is DTGVSQNPRHKITKRGQNVTFRCDPISEHNRLYWYRQTLGQGPEFLTYFQNEAQLEKSRLLSDRFSAERPKGSFSTLEIQRTEQGDSAMYLCASRQLNEQFFGPGTRLTVL.

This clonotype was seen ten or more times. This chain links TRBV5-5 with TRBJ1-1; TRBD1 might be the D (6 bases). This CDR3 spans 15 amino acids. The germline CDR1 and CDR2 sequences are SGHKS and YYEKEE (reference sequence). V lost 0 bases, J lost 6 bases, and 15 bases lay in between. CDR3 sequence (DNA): TGTGCCAGCAGCTTGGAGGCCGCGGGGGCCTCTGAAGCTTTCTTT. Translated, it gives CASSLEAAGASEAFF.

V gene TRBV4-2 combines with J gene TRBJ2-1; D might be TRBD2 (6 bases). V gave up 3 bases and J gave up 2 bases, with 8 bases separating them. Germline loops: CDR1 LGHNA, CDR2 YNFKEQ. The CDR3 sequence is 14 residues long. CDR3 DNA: TGTGCCAGCAGCCACGGGAGCGCCTACAATGAGCAGTTCTTC. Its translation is CASSHGSAYNEQFF.

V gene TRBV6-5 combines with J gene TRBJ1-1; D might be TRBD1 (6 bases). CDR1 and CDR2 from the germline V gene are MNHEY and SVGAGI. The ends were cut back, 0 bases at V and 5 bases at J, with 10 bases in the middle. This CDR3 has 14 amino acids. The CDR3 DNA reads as TGTGCCAGCAGTTACTCACAGGGCTGGACTGAAGCTTTCTTT. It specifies CASSYSQGWTEAFF.

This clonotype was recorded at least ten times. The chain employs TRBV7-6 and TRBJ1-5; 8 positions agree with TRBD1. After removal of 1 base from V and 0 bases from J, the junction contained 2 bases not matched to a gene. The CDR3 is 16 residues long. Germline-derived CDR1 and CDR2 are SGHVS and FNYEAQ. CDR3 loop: CASSLGTGGSNQPQHF. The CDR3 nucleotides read TGTGCCAGCAGCTTAGGAACAGGGGGTAGCAATCAGCCCCAGCATTTT.

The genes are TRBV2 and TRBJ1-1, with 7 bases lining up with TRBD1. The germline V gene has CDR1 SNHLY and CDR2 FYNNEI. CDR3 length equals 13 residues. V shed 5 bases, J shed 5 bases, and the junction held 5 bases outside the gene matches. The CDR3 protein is CASSQTGRTEAFF. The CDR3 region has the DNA TGTGCCAGCAGTCAGACAGGGAGGACTGAAGCTTTCTTT.

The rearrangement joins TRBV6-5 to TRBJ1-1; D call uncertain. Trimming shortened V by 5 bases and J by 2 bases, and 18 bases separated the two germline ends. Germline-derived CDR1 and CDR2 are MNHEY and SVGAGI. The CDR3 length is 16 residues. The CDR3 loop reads CASSPPRFGPNTEAFF. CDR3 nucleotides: TGTGCCAGCAGTCCCCCCCGTTTTGGGCCCAACACTGAAGCTTTCTTT.

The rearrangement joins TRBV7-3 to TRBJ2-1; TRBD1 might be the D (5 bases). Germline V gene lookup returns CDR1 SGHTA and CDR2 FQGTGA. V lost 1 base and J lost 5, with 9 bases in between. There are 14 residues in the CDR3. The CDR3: CASSLRSRDNEQFF. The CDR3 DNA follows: TGTGCCAGCAGCTTAAGGTCCAGGGACAATGAGCAGTTCTTC. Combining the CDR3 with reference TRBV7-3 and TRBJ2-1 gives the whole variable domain GAGVSQTPSNKVTEKGKYVELRCDPISGHTALYWYRQSLGQGPEFLIYFQGTGAADDSGLPNDRFFAVRPEGSVSTLKIQRTERGDSAVYLCASSLRSRDNEQFFGPGTRLTVL.

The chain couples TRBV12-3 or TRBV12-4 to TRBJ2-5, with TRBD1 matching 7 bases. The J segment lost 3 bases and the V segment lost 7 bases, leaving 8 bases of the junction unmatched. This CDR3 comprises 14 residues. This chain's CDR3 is CASTTGTVEETQYF. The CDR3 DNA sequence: TGTGCCAGCACCACCGGGACAGTCGAAGAGACCCAGTACTTC.

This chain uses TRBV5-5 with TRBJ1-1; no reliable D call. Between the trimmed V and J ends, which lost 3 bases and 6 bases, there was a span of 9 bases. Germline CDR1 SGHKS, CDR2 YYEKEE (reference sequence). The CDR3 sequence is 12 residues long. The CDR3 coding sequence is TGTGCCAGCAGCTCCCACAACCCTGAAGCTTTCTTT. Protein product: CASSSHNPEAFF.

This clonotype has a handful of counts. The chain's CDR3 is CASSSLGAYEQYF. CDR3 sequence (DNA): TGTGCCAGCAGCTCCCTCGGGGCCTACGAGCAGTACTTC. The chain joins TRBV7-9 to TRBJ2-7; TRBD2 is a possible D gene (5 bases). Germline V lookup: CDR1 SEHNR, CDR2 FQNEAQ (reference sequence). The CDR3 spans 13 residues. Trimming shortened V by 4 bases and J by 2 bases, and 9 bases separated the two germline ends.

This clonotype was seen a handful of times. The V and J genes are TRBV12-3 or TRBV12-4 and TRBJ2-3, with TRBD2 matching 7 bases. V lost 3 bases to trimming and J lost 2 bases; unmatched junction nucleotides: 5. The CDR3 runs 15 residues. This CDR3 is CASSLAGVNTDTQYF. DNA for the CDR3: TGTGCCAGCAGTTTGGCGGGAGTAAACACAGATACGCAGTATTTT.

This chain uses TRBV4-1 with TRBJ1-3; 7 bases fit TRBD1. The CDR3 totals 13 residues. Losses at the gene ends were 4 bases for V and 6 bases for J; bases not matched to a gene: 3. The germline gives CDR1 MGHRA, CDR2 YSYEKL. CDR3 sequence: CASSPGQANTIYF. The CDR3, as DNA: TGCGCCAGCAGCCCCGGACAGGCAAACACCATATATTTT.

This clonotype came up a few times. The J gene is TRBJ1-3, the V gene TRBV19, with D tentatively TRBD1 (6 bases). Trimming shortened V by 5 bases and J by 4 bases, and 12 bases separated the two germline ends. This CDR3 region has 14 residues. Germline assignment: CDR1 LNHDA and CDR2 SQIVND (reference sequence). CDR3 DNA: TGTGCCAGTAGTGAACCGGGACAAGGAAACACCATATATTTT. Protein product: CASSEPGQGNTIYF.

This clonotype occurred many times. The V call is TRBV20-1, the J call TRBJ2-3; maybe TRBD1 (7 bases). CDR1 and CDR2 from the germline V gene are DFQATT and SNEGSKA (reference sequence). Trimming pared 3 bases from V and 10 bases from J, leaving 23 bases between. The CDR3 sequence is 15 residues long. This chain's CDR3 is CSARSRGVEAGSQYF. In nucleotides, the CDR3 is TGCAGTGCTAGGTCCAGGGGGGTTGAGGCGGGGTCGCAGTATTTT.

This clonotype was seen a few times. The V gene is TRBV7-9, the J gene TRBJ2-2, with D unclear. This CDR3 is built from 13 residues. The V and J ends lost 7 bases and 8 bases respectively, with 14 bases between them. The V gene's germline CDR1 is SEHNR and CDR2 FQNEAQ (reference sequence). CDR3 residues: CASTTRSLGELFF. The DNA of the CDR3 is TGTGCCAGCACTACACGAAGCCTTGGGGAGCTGTTTTTT.

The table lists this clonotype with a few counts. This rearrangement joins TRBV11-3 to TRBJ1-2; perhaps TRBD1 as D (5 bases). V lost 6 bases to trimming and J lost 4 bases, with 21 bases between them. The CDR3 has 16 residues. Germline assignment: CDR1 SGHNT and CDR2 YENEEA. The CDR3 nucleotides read TGTGCCAGCAGTTACGTCGACAGTTCCAACCCCTATGGCTACACCTTC. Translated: CASSYVDSSNPYGYTF.

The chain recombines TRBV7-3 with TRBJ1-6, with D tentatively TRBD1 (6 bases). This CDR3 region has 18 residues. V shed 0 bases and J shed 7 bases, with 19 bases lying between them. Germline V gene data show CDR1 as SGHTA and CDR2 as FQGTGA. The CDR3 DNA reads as TGTGCCAGCAGCTTAACGGGGGCCCCTTACCAGGGCAATTCACCCCTCCACTTT. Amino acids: CASSLTGAPYQGNSPLHF.

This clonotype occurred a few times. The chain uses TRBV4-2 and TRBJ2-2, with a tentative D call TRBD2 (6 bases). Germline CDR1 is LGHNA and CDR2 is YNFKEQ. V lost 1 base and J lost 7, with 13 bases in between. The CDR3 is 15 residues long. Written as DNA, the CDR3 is TGTGCCAGCAGCCAAGTAGACCGGGAGAGCGGGGAGCTGTTTTTT. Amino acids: CASSQVDRESGELFF.

The CDR3 DNA reads as TGTGCCAGCAGCCGGACTAGGGATGAGCAGTTCTTC. This encodes CASSRTRDEQFF. This chain connects TRBV7-2 to TRBJ2-1, with 7 bases identical to TRBD2. Per germline, CDR1 SGHTA and CDR2 FQGNSA. V trimming: 5 bases; J trimming: 8 bases; junction bases outside the gene matches: 3. The CDR3 is made up of 12 amino acids.

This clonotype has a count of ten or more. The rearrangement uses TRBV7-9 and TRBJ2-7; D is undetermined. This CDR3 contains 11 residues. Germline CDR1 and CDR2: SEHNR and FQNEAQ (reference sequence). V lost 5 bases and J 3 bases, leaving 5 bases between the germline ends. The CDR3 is CASSPDYEQYF. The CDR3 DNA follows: TGTGCCAGCAGCCCTGACTACGAGCAGTACTTC.

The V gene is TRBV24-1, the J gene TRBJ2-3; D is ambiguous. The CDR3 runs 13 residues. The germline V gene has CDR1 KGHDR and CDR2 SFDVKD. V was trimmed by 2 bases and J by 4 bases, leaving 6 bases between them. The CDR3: CATSDWEADTQYF. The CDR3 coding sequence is TGTGCCACCAGTGATTGGGAAGCAGATACGCAGTATTTT.

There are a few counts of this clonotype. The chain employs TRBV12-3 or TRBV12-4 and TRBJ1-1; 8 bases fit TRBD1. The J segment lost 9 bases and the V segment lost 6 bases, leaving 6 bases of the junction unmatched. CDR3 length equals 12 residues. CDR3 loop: CASSHRGFQAFF. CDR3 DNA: TGTGCCAGCAGCCACAGGGGGTTTCAAGCTTTCTTT.

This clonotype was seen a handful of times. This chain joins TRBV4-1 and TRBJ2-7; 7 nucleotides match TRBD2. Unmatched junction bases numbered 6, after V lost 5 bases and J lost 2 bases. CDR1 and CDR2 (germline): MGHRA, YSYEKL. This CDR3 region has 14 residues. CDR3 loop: CASSAGLVAYEQYF. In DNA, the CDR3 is TGCGCCAGCAGCGCCGGACTAGTCGCCTACGAGCAGTACTTC.

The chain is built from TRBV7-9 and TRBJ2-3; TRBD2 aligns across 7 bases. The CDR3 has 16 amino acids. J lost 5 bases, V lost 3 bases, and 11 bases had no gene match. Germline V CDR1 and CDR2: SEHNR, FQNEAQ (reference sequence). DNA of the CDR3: TGTGCCAGCAGCTTCCCCACTGCTGGGAGGGAAGATACGCAGTATTTT. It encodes CASSFPTAGREDTQYF.

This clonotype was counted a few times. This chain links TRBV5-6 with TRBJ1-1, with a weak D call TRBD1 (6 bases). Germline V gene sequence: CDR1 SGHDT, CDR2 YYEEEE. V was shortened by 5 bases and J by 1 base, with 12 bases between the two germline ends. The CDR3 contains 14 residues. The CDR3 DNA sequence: TGTGCCAGCAGGCCGACAGGAACGAACACTGAAGCTTTCTTT. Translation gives CASRPTGTNTEAFF.

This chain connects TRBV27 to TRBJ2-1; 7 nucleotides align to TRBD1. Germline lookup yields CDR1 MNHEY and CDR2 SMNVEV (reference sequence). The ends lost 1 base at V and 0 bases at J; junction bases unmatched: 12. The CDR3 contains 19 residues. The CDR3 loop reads CASSLLAGGPRSSYNEQFF. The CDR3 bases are TGTGCCAGCAGTTTATTGGCAGGGGGTCCTCGGAGCTCCTACAATGAGCAGTTCTTC.

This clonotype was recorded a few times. The CDR3 nucleotides are TGTGCCAGCTCGATGAGCGGGGGTAGGGAGACCCAGTACTTC. Encoded protein: CASSMSGGRETQYF. The V call is TRBV9, the J call TRBJ2-5; 8 bases fit TRBD2. This CDR3 is 14 amino acids long. CDR1 is SGDLS, CDR2 YYNGEE, per germline. With V trimmed by 7 bases and J by 5 bases, 10 bases remained unmatched.

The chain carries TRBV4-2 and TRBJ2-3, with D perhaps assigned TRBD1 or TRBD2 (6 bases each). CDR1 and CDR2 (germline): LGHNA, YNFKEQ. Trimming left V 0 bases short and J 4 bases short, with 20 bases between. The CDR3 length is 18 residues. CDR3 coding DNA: TGTGCCAGCAGCCAAGATCGCGAAGGAGGGGGAATTGCAGATACGCAGTATTTT. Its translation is CASSQDREGGGIADTQYF.

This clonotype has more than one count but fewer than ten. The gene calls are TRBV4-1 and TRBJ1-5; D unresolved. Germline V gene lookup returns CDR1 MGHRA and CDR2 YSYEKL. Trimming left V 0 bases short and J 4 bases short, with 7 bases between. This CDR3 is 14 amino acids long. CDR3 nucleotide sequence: TGCGCCAGCAGCCAAGATCTTCCTAATCAGCCCCAGCATTTT. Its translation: CASSQDLPNQPQHF.

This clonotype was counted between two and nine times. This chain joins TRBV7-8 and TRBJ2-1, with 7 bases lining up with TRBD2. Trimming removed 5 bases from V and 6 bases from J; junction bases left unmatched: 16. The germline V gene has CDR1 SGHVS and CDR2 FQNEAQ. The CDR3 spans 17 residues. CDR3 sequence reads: CASSTGPGLSGANEQFF. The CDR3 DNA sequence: TGTGCCAGCAGCACCGGGCCGGGACTATCGGGAGCCAATGAGCAGTTCTTC. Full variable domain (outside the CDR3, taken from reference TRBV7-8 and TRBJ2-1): GAGVSQSPRYKVAKRGQDVALRCDPISGHVSLFWYQQALGQGPEFLTYFQNEAQLDKSGLPSDRFFAERPEGSVSTLKIQRTQQEDSAVYLCASSTGPGLSGANEQFFGPGTRLTVL.